This T cell receptor beta chain was sequenced in a study of Graves' ophthalmopathy and Graves' hyperthyroidism. Germline V gene sequence: CDR1 SQVTM, CDR2 ANQGSEA. V was clipped by 1 base and J by 10 bases; unmatched bases: 3. The CDR3 runs 13 residues. Disease in donors with ophthalmopathy had moderate-to-severe activity, CAS ≥3, NOSPECS ≥4 and under 3 months' duration. Other autoimmune diseases, uncontrolled infections, pregnancy and lactation each led to patient exclusion. Diagnostic conclusions were grounded in clinical symptoms, serum thyroxine, TRAb, thyroid ultrasound and orbital computed tomography. TCR beta CDR3 regions were amplified from RNA transcripts. An initial RT-PCR round employing HTBI primers preceded a second-round multiplex PCR. Using its own MiXCR run on the multiplex PCR reads, TCRdb lists one record per CDR3 protein. Seen here are around 470,000 distinct CDR3 sequences, roughly an eighth observed once, and the top ten hold 8% to 10%.

This clonotype was found many times. Sequencing was performed on blood. This TCR was recovered from a woman aged 30 to 39 with Graves' ophthalmopathy. The J gene is TRBJ2-1, the V gene TRBV29-1; TRBD1 agrees at 11 bases. This CDR3 is CSVEGDRGVEQFF. The CDR3 DNA is TGCAGCGTTGAAGGGGACAGGGGGGTGGAGCAGTTCTTC.